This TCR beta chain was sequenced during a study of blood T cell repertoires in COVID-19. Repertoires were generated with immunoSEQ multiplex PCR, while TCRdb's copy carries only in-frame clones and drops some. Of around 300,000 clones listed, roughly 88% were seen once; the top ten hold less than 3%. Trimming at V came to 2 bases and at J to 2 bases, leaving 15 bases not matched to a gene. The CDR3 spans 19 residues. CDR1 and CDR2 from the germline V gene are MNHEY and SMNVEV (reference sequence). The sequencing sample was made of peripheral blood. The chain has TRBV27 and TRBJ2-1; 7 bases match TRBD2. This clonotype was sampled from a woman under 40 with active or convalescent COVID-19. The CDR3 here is CASSLPPKRLAGAYNEQFF. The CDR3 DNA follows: TGTGCCAGCAGTTTACCCCCCAAACGACTAGCAGGAGCCTACAATGAGCAGTTCTTC.